The 13 T cell receptor beta chains in this list originate from one sample, sequenced in a study of graft-versus-host responses after intestinal transplantation (dated by TCRdb to the early 2020s). These receptors lack a known antigen. The library was made by the immunoSEQ multiplex PCR assay. TCRdb mirrors the immuneACCESS table, restricted to in-frame sequences. Some clones are absent from its copies; in checked studies, under half trace to an unresolved V gene, and the reason for the others is unknown. The table for this sample lists 70,000 to 75,000 clones; roughly nine tenths of them were counted only once. The top ten hold 2.5% of the sample. The sample's time point label is to be understood as: cells obtained before transplantation from donor or recipient. The sample in question was unstimulated CD8+ T cells sorted from spleen or lymph node cells, obtained before intestinal transplant. These receptors came from a human donor who received an intestinal transplant.

This chain uses TRBV5-1 with TRBJ2-3; tentative D call: TRBD1 (6 bases). The CDR3 spans 14 residues. The V gene's germline CDR1 is SGHRS and CDR2 YFSETQ. Trimming left V 5 bases short and J 11 bases short, with 21 bases between. The chain's CDR3 is CASSYSGGGLGQYF. CDR3 coding DNA: TGCGCCAGCAGTTACTCCGGTGGGGGCCTGGGGCAGTATTTT.

This chain joins TRBV27 and TRBJ2-5; D might be TRBD2 (5 bases). The CDR3 has 13 amino acids. V was cut by 3 bases and J by 5 bases, with 10 bases left in between. Germline V CDR1 and CDR2: MNHEY, SMNVEV (reference sequence). The CDR3 sequence: CASSFPGGETQYF. DNA of the CDR3: TGTGCCAGCAGTTTCCCTGGCGGGGAGACCCAGTACTTC.

The chain uses TRBV10-3 and TRBJ1-1, with TRBD1 identical over 9 bases. Per the germline V gene, CDR1 is ENHRY and CDR2 is SYGVKD. With 6 bases clipped from V and 6 bases from J, the junction kept 5 bases outside the gene matches. This CDR3 contains 13 residues. In DNA, the CDR3 is TGTGCCATCAGGGACAGGGGCAGTCCTGAAGCTTTCTTT. It encodes CAIRDRGSPEAFF.

This clone was seen a handful of times. V usage is TRBV10-3 and J usage is TRBJ1-1; possible D gene TRBD1, 6 bases. Trimming removed 2 bases from V and 7 bases from J, with 8 bases in between. This CDR3 region has 12 residues. Germline-derived CDR1 and CDR2 are ENHRY and SYGVKD. The CDR3: CAISETGFEAFF. The CDR3 region has the DNA TGTGCCATCAGTGAGACAGGGTTTGAAGCTTTCTTT.

The J gene is TRBJ2-2, the V gene TRBV6-1; D ambiguous. Germline values: CDR1 MNHNS, CDR2 SASEGT. This CDR3 contains 13 residues. V was cut by 3 bases and J by 6 bases, with 8 bases left in between. This chain's CDR3 is CASSDVAPGELFF. In DNA form, the CDR3 reads TGTGCCAGCAGTGACGTAGCTCCCGGGGAGCTGTTTTTT.

This clone was found a few times. V is TRBV5-6 and J is TRBJ2-7; 8 bases are a match to TRBD1. CDR1 and CDR2 (germline): SGHDT, YYEEEE. V shed 5 bases and J 2 bases; nucleotides not matched to a gene: 9. The CDR3 is 15 residues long. The CDR3 loop reads CASSPTGTGPYEQYF. The CDR3 coding sequence is TGTGCCAGCAGTCCAACCGGGACAGGACCCTACGAGCAGTACTTC.

In its sample, this clone was seen a few times. The rearrangement joins TRBV5-6 to TRBJ2-7; D is possibly TRBD1 (6 bases). V was pared by 4 bases and J by 2 bases, with 16 bases between. CDR1 and CDR2 (germline): SGHDT, YYEEEE. The CDR3 sequence is 15 residues long. CDR3: CASSVGTLQAYEQYF. The CDR3 DNA reads as TGTGCCAGCAGCGTAGGGACACTACAAGCCTACGAGCAGTACTTC.

V usage is TRBV5-1 and J usage is TRBJ2-1; 8 nucleotides line up with TRBD1. The CDR3 has 16 amino acids. J lost 4 bases, V lost 2 bases, and 8 bases had no gene match. Germline V lookup: CDR1 SGHRS, CDR2 YFSETQ. The CDR3 DNA follows: TGCGCCAGCAGCTTCCGAACGGACAGGGAATACAATGAGCAGTTCTTC. Translation gives CASSFRTDREYNEQFF.

The V call is TRBV23-1, the J call TRBJ1-3; D possibly corresponds to TRBD1 (6 bases). TRBV23-1 is an open reading frame whose function is uncertain. The CDR3 covers 19 residues. Deletions cut 0 bases from V and 4 bases from J, with 22 bases between. CDR3 DNA sequence: TGCGCCAGCAGTCAATCTGGTGGGACATCGCTCTATAGCGGAAACACCATATATTTT. Amino acids: CASSQSGGTSLYSGNTIYF.

The chain recombines TRBV5-4 with TRBJ2-7; 9 nucleotides match TRBD2. V trimming: 3 bases; J trimming: 5 bases; junction bases outside the gene matches: 9. CDR1 and CDR2 from the germline V gene are SGHNT and YYREEE (reference sequence). The CDR3 runs to 15 residues. CDR3 DNA sequence: TGTGCCAGCAGCTCTGAGACTAGCGGAAGCCACGAGCAGTACTTC. It is translated as CASSSETSGSHEQYF.

Here the CDR3 reads CASSQEGGHTEAFF. The CDR3 bases are TGCGCCAGCAGCCAAGAGGGAGGACACACTGAAGCTTTCTTT. The chain recombines TRBV4-1 with TRBJ1-1; no definite D call. Germline-derived CDR1 and CDR2 are MGHRA and YSYEKL. This CDR3 comprises 14 residues. V lost 0 bases to trimming and J lost 3 bases, with 8 bases between them.

The chain uses TRBV5-6 and TRBJ1-1, with no clear D. V was pared by 2 bases and J by 5 bases, with 13 bases between. The CDR3 covers 14 residues. Germline V gene data show CDR1 as SGHDT and CDR2 as YYEEEE. The CDR3 nucleotides are TGTGCCAGCAGCTTTGAGGCAGCGGGGACTGAAGCTTTCTTT. Residues: CASSFEAAGTEAFF. Based on the CDR3 plus reference TRBV5-6 and TRBJ1-1, the full variable domain is DAGVTQSPTHLIKTRGQQVTLRCSPKSGHDTVSWYQQALGQGPQFIFQYYEEEERQRGNFPDRFSGHQFPNYSSELNVNALLLGDSALYLCASSFEAAGTEAFFGQGTRLTVV.

This clone was observed a handful of times. This chain links TRBV4-1 with TRBJ2-5; D remains unclear. Trimming cost V 0 bases and J 4 bases, with 6 bases left between them. The CDR3 runs to 13 residues. Germline CDR1 MGHRA, CDR2 YSYEKL. CDR3 DNA sequence: TGCGCCAGCAGCCAAGATCAGATAGAGACCCAGTACTTC. Encoded protein: CASSQDQIETQYF.